This T cell receptor beta chain was captured in a study of identical twins. The study's findings and limits: High-abundance cord blood beta clonotypes had fewer insertions; memory repertoires showed none.

Concerning this clonotype itself: Its antigen is undetermined.

Trimming took 1 base from V and 0 from J; bases not matched to a gene: 1. Germline values: CDR1 SEHNR, CDR2 FQNEAQ (reference sequence). This CDR3 is 15 amino acids long. A universal primer site was created by template switching, with the cDNA bearing unique molecular identifiers. TCRdb recomputed calls from the 5' RACE reads with MiXCR, one row per CDR3 protein. The table lists 500,000 or so distinct CDR3 sequences, less than 25% of them singletons. A further study also used this sample, focusing on T cells expressing NK-cell markers. That study reports: Just one sequenced donor of eight was HCMV-seronegative, while seven were seropositive. Sorting in several experiments was restricted by an anti-gamma-delta TCR antibody to alpha-beta TCR T cells.

The sequenced material came from CD4+ T cells sorted from blood. V is TRBV7-9 and J is TRBJ2-7; TRBD2 matches 9 bases. This clonotype originated in a woman between 18 and 30 years old in good health. CDR3 residues: CASSLVSGGSYEQYF. CDR3 nucleotides: TGTGCCAGCAGCTTAGTTAGCGGGGGCTCCTACGAGCAGTACTTC.